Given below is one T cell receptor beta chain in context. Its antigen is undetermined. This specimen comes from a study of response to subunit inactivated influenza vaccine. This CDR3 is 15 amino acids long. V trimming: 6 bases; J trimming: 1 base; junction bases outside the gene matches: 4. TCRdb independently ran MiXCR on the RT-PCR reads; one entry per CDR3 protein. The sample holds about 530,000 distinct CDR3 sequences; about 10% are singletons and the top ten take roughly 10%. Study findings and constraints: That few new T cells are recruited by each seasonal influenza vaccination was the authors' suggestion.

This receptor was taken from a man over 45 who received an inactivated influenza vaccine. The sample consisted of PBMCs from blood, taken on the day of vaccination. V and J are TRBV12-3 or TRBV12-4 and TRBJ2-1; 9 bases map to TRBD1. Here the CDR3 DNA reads TGTGCCAGCAGGTTGGGACAGGGATCCTACAATGAGCAGTTCTTC. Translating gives CASRLGQGSYNEQFF.